These 18 T cell receptor beta chains were sequenced from one sample in a study of cytomegalovirus exposure and HLA in healthy donors. Use of 60 Vbeta and 13 Jbeta primers characterized the PCR. The assay was immunoSEQ multiplex PCR, and TCRdb's table has in-frame clones only and misses some. The data contain around 200,000 clones, around two thirds of them seen just once; the ten biggest clones take up just under 3%. The specimen was PBMCs. The origin of the receptors is a man between 40 and 49 years old in good health and CMV-seronegative.

This chain links TRBV5-4 with TRBJ2-2, with D uncertain. Germline CDR1 and CDR2: SGHNT and YYREEE (reference sequence). The CDR3 has 15 residues. V shed 4 bases and J shed 4 bases, with 14 bases lying between them. The CDR3 bases are TGTGCCAGCAGCGATATTTCAGCGACCACCGGGGAGCTGTTTTTT. Translating it yields CASSDISATTGELFF.

The rearrangement joins TRBV10-1 to TRBJ2-6; 9 bases are a match to TRBD2. J gave up 4 bases and V 2 bases, and 15 bases lay outside the gene matches. CDR1 WNHNN and CDR2 SYGVQD come from the germline V gene (reference sequence). The length of the CDR3 is 20 residues. CDR3 sequence reads: CASSEPRLGLAGAGANVLTF. The CDR3 DNA reads TGCGCCAGCAGTGAGCCCCGTCTGGGACTAGCAGGAGCAGGGGCCAACGTCCTGACTTTC.

The chain has TRBV11-2 and TRBJ2-2, with a tentative D call TRBD2 (7 bases). CDR1 is SGHAT, CDR2 FQNNGV, per germline. CDR3 length: 16 amino acids. V dropped 4 bases and J dropped 2 bases, with 14 bases sitting between them. CDR3 coding DNA: TGTGCCAGCAGCTGGGGGGGCGGGATTAACACCGGGGAGCTGTTTTTT. It translates to CASSWGGGINTGELFF.

The CDR3 DNA reads TGTGCCAGCACTGCCATAGGGGGTCCTTTCTCTGGAAACACCATATATTTT. Its translation: CASTAIGGPFSGNTIYF. This sequence joins TRBV18 and TRBJ1-3, with D maybe TRBD1 (6 bases). V gave up 8 bases and J gave up 0 bases, with 20 bases separating them. The CDR3 sequence is 17 residues long. From germline, CDR1 is KGHSH and CDR2 LQKENI.

The chain links TRBV6-1 to TRBJ2-7; D gene ambiguous. V lost 1 base, J lost 2 bases, and 9 bases lay in between. The V gene's germline CDR1 is MNHNS and CDR2 SASEGT. CDR3 length: 14 amino acids. CDR3 sequence: CASSEDEETYEQYF. The DNA for the CDR3 is TGTGCCAGCAGTGAAGACGAGGAAACCTACGAGCAGTACTTC.

The sample holds a few counts of this clone. The rearrangement uses TRBV7-2 and TRBJ2-1; TRBD1 aligns across 8 bases. CDR1 SGHTA and CDR2 FQGNSA come from the germline V gene. This CDR3 has 16 amino acids. J was trimmed by 6 bases and V by 4 bases; bases with no gene match: 11. The CDR3 is CASSSMRGQARNEQFF. CDR3 nucleotides: TGTGCCAGCAGCTCTATGAGGGGACAGGCCCGCAATGAGCAGTTCTTC. The variable domain in full, with the rest retrieved from reference TRBV7-2 and TRBJ2-1, is GAGVSQSPSNKVTEKGKDVELRCDPISGHTALYWYRQSLGQGLEFLIYFQGNSAPDKSGLPSDRFSAERTGGSVSTLTIQRTQQEDSAVYLCASSSMRGQARNEQFFGPGTRLTVL.

This chain joins TRBV13 and TRBJ2-3; the match to TRBD1 covers 11 bases. Trimming took 6 bases from V and 5 from J; bases not matched to a gene: 10. This CDR3 is built from 16 residues. From germline, CDR1 is PRHDT and CDR2 FYEKMQ (reference sequence). CDR3 region: CASRDSDRGLLDTQYF. Written as DNA, the CDR3 is TGTGCCAGCAGGGACTCGGACAGGGGGCTTTTAGATACGCAGTATTTT.

The rearrangement uses TRBV7-2 and TRBJ1-6; 9 positions match TRBD1. This CDR3 is 14 amino acids long. The J segment lost 8 bases and the V segment lost 5 bases, leaving 4 bases of the junction unmatched. CDR1 and CDR2 (germline): SGHTA, FQGNSA. The CDR3 nucleotides are TGTGCCAGCAGCCCTCGGACAGGGGATTCACCCCTCCACTTT. As protein: CASSPRTGDSPLHF. Full variable domain (missing parts from reference TRBV7-2 and TRBJ1-6): GAGVSQSPSNKVTEKGKDVELRCDPISGHTALYWYRQSLGQGLEFLIYFQGNSAPDKSGLPSDRFSAERTGGSVSTLTIQRTQQEDSAVYLCASSPRTGDSPLHFGNGTRLTVT.

The rearrangement joins TRBV5-1 to TRBJ2-1; the D gene is possibly TRBD2 (6 bases). The CDR3 extends over 16 amino acids. The germline gives CDR1 SGHRS, CDR2 YFSETQ. V was trimmed by 0 bases and J by 8 bases, leaving 18 bases between them. The CDR3 spells CASSLAAGSSFDEQFF. The CDR3 DNA sequence: TGCGCCAGCAGCTTGGCAGCGGGTTCCTCCTTCGATGAGCAGTTCTTC.

The chain has TRBV27 and TRBJ1-5; 10 bases are a match to TRBD1. The CDR3 consists of 14 residues. Unmatched junction bases numbered 3, after V lost 5 bases and J lost 5 bases. The germline V gene has CDR1 MNHEY and CDR2 SMNVEV (reference sequence). Written as DNA, the CDR3 is TGTGCCAGCAGTAAAGGACAGGGGGATCAGCCCCAGCATTTT. Residues: CASSKGQGDQPQHF.

This clone was seen a handful of times. The chain employs TRBV6-5 and TRBJ1-2; TRBD1 aligns across 8 bases. V trimming: 6 bases; J trimming: 6 bases; junction bases outside the gene matches: 9. CDR3 length: 14 amino acids. CDR1 is MNHEY, CDR2 SVGAGI, per germline. Here the CDR3 reads CASSRRTGSNGYTF. DNA of the CDR3: TGTGCCAGCAGCCGACGGACAGGGTCAAATGGCTACACCTTC.

The genes are TRBV4-2 and TRBJ2-1; 8 bases line up with TRBD2. V lost 1 base, J lost 5 bases, and 7 bases stayed unmatched. Germline CDR1 LGHNA, CDR2 YNFKEQ. The CDR3 loop spans 16 amino acids. This CDR3 is CASSQVLRLANNEQFF. The CDR3 bases are TGTGCCAGCAGCCAAGTTCTAAGACTAGCGAACAATGAGCAGTTCTTC.

This clone was counted a single time. The chain is built from TRBV7-2 and TRBJ2-1, with TRBD1 identical over 11 bases. CDR1 and CDR2 from the germline V gene are SGHTA and FQGNSA. Trimming at V came to 4 bases and at J to 6 bases, leaving 2 bases not matched to a gene. The CDR3 is made up of 14 amino acids. CDR3 loop: CASSSGTGGNEQFF. As DNA, the CDR3 is TGTGCCAGCAGCTCCGGGACAGGGGGCAATGAGCAGTTCTTC.

The CDR3 reads CAISGRDLGGEQYF. The CDR3 nucleotides are TGTGCCATCAGTGGGAGGGACCTAGGAGGGGAGCAGTACTTC. The V gene is TRBV10-3, the J gene TRBJ2-7, with a tentative D call TRBD2 (6 bases). V was pared by 4 bases and J by 7 bases, with 17 bases between. Germline V gene lookup returns CDR1 ENHRY and CDR2 SYGVKD. The CDR3 spans 14 residues.

The chain is built from TRBV27 and TRBJ2-5, with a possible D match to TRBD1 (5 bases). Germline loops: CDR1 MNHEY, CDR2 SMNVEV (reference sequence). The CDR3 loop spans 15 amino acids. V was clipped by 5 bases and J by 2 bases, with 15 bases between them. In DNA form, the CDR3 reads TGTGCCAGCAGTGCCTTGACAGAAATTCAAGAGACCCAGTACTTC. Its protein is CASSALTEIQETQYF.

CDR3 region: CASSDRASSGANVLTF. In DNA, the CDR3 is TGTGCCAGTAGTGACAGGGCCAGCTCTGGGGCCAACGTCCTGACTTTC. The rearrangement uses TRBV19 and TRBJ2-6, with TRBD1 identical over 7 bases. The trim removed 5 bases at V and 0 bases at J, leaving 4 bases unmatched. Germline V gene lookup returns CDR1 LNHDA and CDR2 SQIVND (reference sequence). The CDR3 runs 16 residues.

J is TRBJ1-4 and V is TRBV6-6, with TRBD1 matching over 7 bases. CDR3 size: 15 residues. CDR1 and CDR2 from the germline V gene are MNHNY and SVGAGI (reference sequence). With 6 bases clipped from V and 5 bases from J, the junction kept 9 bases outside the gene matches. The CDR3 protein is CASRTIDRVNEKLFF. The CDR3 bases are TGTGCCAGCAGAACCATTGACAGGGTGAATGAAAAACTGTTTTTT.

The CDR3 bases are TGTGCCAGCAGCTCGACAGGTCAAGAGACCCAGTACTTC. Amino acid sequence: CASSSTGQETQYF. This chain connects TRBV7-6 to TRBJ2-5; D perhaps matches TRBD1 (6 bases). Germline V gene data show CDR1 as SGHVS and CDR2 as FNYEAQ. The CDR3 extends over 13 amino acids. V shed 4 bases and J shed 2 bases, with 8 bases lying between them. Using reference TRBV7-6 and TRBJ2-5 for the parts outside the CDR3, the full variable domain is GAGVSQSPRYKVTKRGQDVALRCDPISGHVSLYWYRQALGQGPEFLTYFNYEAQQDKSGLPNDRFSAERPEGSISTLTIQRTEQRDSAMYRCASSSTGQETQYFGPGTRLLVL.